The 18 T cell receptor beta chains presented below share a single source sample, sequenced in a study of human T cells and chemical hapten exposure. TCRdb reprocessed the RACE reads via MiXCR and lists one record per CDR3 protein. The data show a few hundred thousand distinct CDR3 sequences, nearly 6.5% seen once. Time point noted: patch test 2, 6 weeks after DPC sensitization. Regarding treatment: therapeutic diphenylcyclopropenone sensitization with weekly scalp DPC. The material was whole blood, obtained in connection with sensitization to the hapten diphenylcyclopropenone (DPC). The receptor set was obtained from a woman aged 18-29 years with alopecia areata. Some clones in this sample may be carry-over from other donors' samples.

The chain couples TRBV7-9 to TRBJ1-1; 7 bases agree with TRBD1. CDR3 length: 14 amino acids. The germline CDR1 and CDR2 sequences are SEHNR and FQNEAQ (reference sequence). V shed 5 bases, J shed 5 bases, and the junction held 8 bases outside the gene matches. The CDR3 DNA is TGTGCCAGCAGCCCAACACAGGGGAGGACTGAAGCTTTCTTT. Encoded protein: CASSPTQGRTEAFF.

The chain links TRBV2 to TRBJ2-7; no reliable D call. CDR3 length: 12 amino acids. Germline V gives CDR1 SNHLY, CDR2 FYNNEI. Trimming pared 4 bases from V and 3 bases from J, leaving 7 bases between. Here the CDR3 reads CASSVTSYEQYF. CDR3 sequence (DNA): TGTGCCAGCAGTGTCACCAGCTACGAGCAGTACTTC.

The CDR3 spells CASSEGAARGGAYNEQFF. In DNA form, the CDR3 reads TGTGCCAGCAGTGAAGGGGCGGCTAGAGGAGGGGCCTACAATGAGCAGTTCTTC. The chain carries TRBV6-1 and TRBJ2-1; D may be TRBD2 (6 bases). Trimming shortened V by 1 base and J by 2 bases, and 18 bases separated the two germline ends. The CDR3 is made up of 18 amino acids. Germline lookup yields CDR1 MNHNS and CDR2 SASEGT.

This clonotype was seen more than once but under ten times. The chain links TRBV4-3 to TRBJ2-1; D tentatively fits TRBD1 or TRBD2 (5 bases each). The V end lost 0 bases, the J end lost 13 bases, and 13 bases lay between the germline ends. Germline V gene lookup returns CDR1 LGHNA and CDR2 YSLEER. The CDR3 covers 13 residues. The CDR3 reads CASSQEWPGPQFF. The CDR3 DNA follows: TGCGCCAGCAGCCAAGAGTGGCCGGGACCCCAGTTCTTC.

This clonotype was found many times. The chain is built from TRBV18 and TRBJ1-4; D gene ambiguous. Germline CDR1 KGHSH, CDR2 LQKENI. With 9 bases removed from V and 5 bases from J, the gap between germline ends came to 22 bases. The CDR3 loop spans 16 amino acids. The CDR3 is CASSFRGGSTNEKLFF. Written as DNA, the CDR3 is TGTGCCAGTTCCTTCCGGGGAGGCAGCACAAATGAAAAACTGTTTTTT.

The chain employs TRBV29-1 and TRBJ2-7, with 10 bases lining up with TRBD1. Germline loops: CDR1 SQVTM, CDR2 ANQGSEA. After removal of 6 bases from V and 3 bases from J, the junction contained 5 bases not matched to a gene. The CDR3 sequence is 13 residues long. In nucleotides, the CDR3 is TGCAGCGTCCCCGGACAGGGGGACTACGAGCAGTACTTC. Residues: CSVPGQGDYEQYF.

Many counts were recorded for this clonotype. V and J are TRBV29-1 and TRBJ2-1, with no clear D. V was cut by 5 bases and J by 3 bases, with 8 bases left in between. Germline V gene sequence: CDR1 SQVTM, CDR2 ANQGSEA. CDR3 length: 12 amino acids. The CDR3 bases are TGCAGCGTTTCAGAGATCTACAATGAGCAGTTCTTC. It encodes CSVSEIYNEQFF.

This clonotype has a handful of counts. This sequence joins TRBV9 and TRBJ2-1, with D hard to call. V shed 4 bases and J shed 7 bases, with 9 bases lying between them. Germline CDR1 and CDR2: SGDLS and YYNGEE. CDR3 length: 12 amino acids. CDR3 nucleotides: TGTGCCAGCAGCCGCGTTGTGAATGAGCAGTTCTTC. Amino acids: CASSRVVNEQFF.

V and J are TRBV12-3 or TRBV12-4 and TRBJ2-7; D not certain. The V end lost 5 bases, the J end lost 4 bases, and 9 bases lay between the germline ends. The CDR3 length is 12 residues. Here the CDR3 DNA reads TGTGCCAGCAGTCCTGACCTATACGAGCAGTACTTC. Protein sequence: CASSPDLYEQYF.

As for this clonotype: The junction departs from germline at one end; a sequencing error may be responsible. This chain joins TRBV23-1 and TRBJ2-4; 8 nucleotides agree with TRBD2. TRBV23-1 carries the ORF label, with uncertain function. The CDR3 runs to 13 residues. DNA for the CDR3: TGCGCCAGCAGTCCCGAGAGGACTAGCCCCATGGTCTTC. Encoded protein: CASSPERTSPMVF.

This clonotype was observed many times. The chain recombines TRBV4-2 with TRBJ2-1; possible D gene TRBD2, 7 bases. The germline V and J ends were trimmed by 10 bases and 5 bases, with 15 bases remaining between them. Germline CDR1 LGHNA, CDR2 YNFKEQ. The CDR3 sequence is 13 residues long. CDR3 nucleotide sequence: TGTGCCACCAAGAGGGGGGGGGACAATGAGCAGTTCTTC. Protein: CATKRGGDNEQFF.

This clonotype has more than one count but fewer than ten. The rearrangement uses TRBV2 and TRBJ2-7; the match to TRBD1 covers 7 bases. The CDR3 has 11 residues. V shed 7 bases, J shed 6 bases, and the junction held 3 bases outside the gene matches. Germline CDR1 and CDR2: SNHLY and FYNNEI. In nucleotides, the CDR3 is TGTGCCAGCACGACAGGGCTCGAGCAGTACTTC. Encoded protein: CASTTGLEQYF.

CDR3 sequence reads: CASSRSPRTSTDTQYF. Here the CDR3 DNA reads TGTGCCAGCAGCCGAAGCCCGAGGACTAGCACAGATACGCAGTATTTT. The chain uses TRBV3-1 and TRBJ2-3, with D possibly being TRBD2 (5 bases). V was shortened by 4 bases and J by 0 bases, with 14 bases between the two germline ends. The CDR3 has 16 amino acids. The germline V gene has CDR1 LGHDT and CDR2 YNNKEL (reference sequence).

This clonotype was observed many times. The rearrangement joins TRBV7-2 to TRBJ2-1; maybe TRBD2 (5 bases). V lost 5 bases and J lost 6, with 20 bases in between. Per the germline V gene, CDR1 is SGHTA and CDR2 is FQGNSA. The CDR3 spans 16 residues. The CDR3 DNA reads as TGTGCCAGCAGCCAGGCTGCGACTAAGATATCCAATGAGCAGTTCTTC. Residues: CASSQAATKISNEQFF.

This clonotype was seen a handful of times. The V call is TRBV20-1, the J call TRBJ1-1; 7 nucleotides agree with TRBD1. Germline V CDR1 and CDR2: DFQATT, SNEGSKA (reference sequence). The V segment lost 5 bases and the J segment 4 bases; nucleotides outside the gene matches: 13. The CDR3 has 15 residues. CDR3 residues: CSAFPRGRAVTEAFF. CDR3 bases: TGCAGTGCTTTCCCCAGGGGGAGGGCGGTCACTGAAGCTTTCTTT.

The rearrangement links TRBV27 to TRBJ2-5; possible D gene TRBD1, 6 bases. Per germline, CDR1 MNHEY and CDR2 SMNVEV (reference sequence). Trimming took off 3 bases at V and 4 bases at J, with 9 bases between the two ends. CDR3 length: 13 amino acids. The chain's CDR3 is CASSFPDRETQYF. The DNA of the CDR3 is TGTGCCAGCAGTTTTCCGGACAGAGAGACCCAGTACTTC.

This clonotype showed up just a few times. J is TRBJ2-2 and V is TRBV20-1; 7 nucleotides line up with TRBD2. The ends lost 2 bases at V and 3 bases at J; junction bases unmatched: 9. CDR3 length: 16 amino acids. Germline CDR1 and CDR2: DFQATT and SNEGSKA (reference sequence). The CDR3 DNA is TGCAGTGCTAGAAGTACGGGACTACCCTACACCGGGGAGCTGTTTTTT. This encodes CSARSTGLPYTGELFF.

This clonotype was detected only a few times. This chain links TRBV11-3 with TRBJ1-1; D remains unclear. V lost 3 bases, J lost 3 bases, and 14 bases lay in between. Per germline, CDR1 SGHNT and CDR2 YENEEA. CDR3 length: 15 residues. The CDR3 reads CASSFGQGADTEAFF. CDR3 nucleotide sequence: TGTGCCAGCAGCTTTGGGCAAGGTGCGGACACTGAAGCTTTCTTT.